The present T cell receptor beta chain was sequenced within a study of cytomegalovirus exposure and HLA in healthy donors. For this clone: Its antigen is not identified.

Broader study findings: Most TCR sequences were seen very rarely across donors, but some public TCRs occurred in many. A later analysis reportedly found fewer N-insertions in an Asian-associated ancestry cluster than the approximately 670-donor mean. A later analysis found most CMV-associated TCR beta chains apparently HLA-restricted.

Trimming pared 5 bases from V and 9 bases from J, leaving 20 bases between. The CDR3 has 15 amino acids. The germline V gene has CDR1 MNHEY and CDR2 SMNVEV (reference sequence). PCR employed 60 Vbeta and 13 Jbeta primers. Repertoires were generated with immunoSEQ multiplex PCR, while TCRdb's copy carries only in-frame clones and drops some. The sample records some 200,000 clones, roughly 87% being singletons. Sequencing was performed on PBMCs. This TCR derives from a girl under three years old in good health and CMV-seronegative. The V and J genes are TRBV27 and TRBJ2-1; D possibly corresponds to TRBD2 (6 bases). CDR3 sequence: CASSPRPLTSGEQFF. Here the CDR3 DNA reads TGTGCCAGCAGTCCCCGCCCCCTGACTAGTGGTGAGCAGTTCTTC.